Shown below are 17 T cell receptor beta chains from a single sample sequenced in a study of T cell responses to AZD1222 COVID-19 vaccine. Data came from immunoSEQ multiplex PCR; TCRdb stores just in-frame clones and leaves some out. There are approximately 130,000 clones in the sample; 92% occur only once, and approximately 1% lies in the top ten. The sample in question was peripheral blood, obtained on day 0 of AZD1222 vaccination. The receptors were sampled from an adult in good health.

The chain is built from TRBV27 and TRBJ2-7; a possible D gene is TRBD1 (6 bases). Trimming took off 2 bases at V and 6 bases at J, with 20 bases between the two ends. Germline V CDR1 and CDR2: MNHEY, SMNVEV (reference sequence). CDR3 length: 16 amino acids. The CDR3 reads CASSLTIMDSPLEQYF. The CDR3 DNA reads TGTGCCAGCAGTTTAACGATAATGGACAGCCCCCTCGAGCAGTACTTC.

This sequence joins TRBV23-1 and TRBJ1-4; no definite D call. TRBV23-1 is designated an ORF whose function remains uncertain. The CDR3 runs 16 residues. Trimming pared 3 bases from V and 7 bases from J, leaving 18 bases between. Here the CDR3 reads CASSHYLLSSGEKLFF. CDR3 in DNA: TGCGCCAGCAGTCACTATCTCCTTTCAAGTGGTGAAAAACTGTTTTTT.

The rearrangement uses TRBV10-3 and TRBJ1-5, with unresolved D. The CDR3 runs 15 residues. CDR1 ENHRY and CDR2 SYGVKD come from the germline V gene. Trimming took off 2 bases at V and 2 bases at J, with 10 bases between the two ends. For the CDR3, the DNA is TGTGCCATCAGTGAGGGAGGAACAGGCAATCAGCCCCAGCATTTT. Translation: CAISEGGTGNQPQHF.

This sequence joins TRBV19 and TRBJ2-2; the D gene is possibly TRBD1 (6 bases). Deletions cut 1 base from V and 2 bases from J, with 11 bases between. The CDR3 spans 16 residues. CDR1 is LNHDA, CDR2 SQIVND, per germline (reference sequence). This chain's CDR3 is CASSIVRGINTGELFF. The CDR3 nucleotides are TGTGCCAGTAGTATAGTTAGGGGGATTAACACCGGGGAGCTGTTTTTT.

This clone has only one observation. V usage is TRBV4-1 and J usage is TRBJ2-5; D uncertain. From germline, CDR1 is MGHRA and CDR2 YSYEKL. Trimming pared 2 bases from V and 2 bases from J, leaving 0 bases between. The CDR3 covers 11 residues. CDR3 DNA: TGCGCCAGCAGCCAACAAGAGACCCAGTACTTC. This encodes CASSQQETQYF.

The genes are TRBV3-1 (or the pseudogene TRBV3-2) and TRBJ2-7; a weak D match, TRBD2 (5 bases). Trimming shortened V by 3 bases and J by 12 bases, and 15 bases separated the two germline ends. There are 12 residues in the CDR3. CDR1 LGHDT and CDR2 YNNKEL come from the germline V gene (reference sequence). This CDR3 is CASSHPGGLTYF. The CDR3 region has the DNA TGTGCCAGCAGCCACCCCGGAGGCCTGACGTACTTC.

V gene TRBV11-2 combines with J gene TRBJ2-5; 9 bases map to TRBD1. With V trimmed by 11 bases and J by 7 bases, 14 bases remained unmatched. Germline V gene lookup returns CDR1 SGHAT and CDR2 FQNNGV. The CDR3 loop spans 14 amino acids. This CDR3 is CAVTGGALGVTQYF. CDR3 DNA sequence: TGTGCCGTAACAGGGGGCGCATTGGGAGTGACCCAGTACTTC.

The V call is TRBV28, the J call TRBJ1-5; a weak D match, TRBD1 (6 bases). The CDR3 runs to 16 residues. The germline V gene encodes CDR1 MDHEN and CDR2 SYDVKM. V lost 6 bases, J lost 0 bases, and 15 bases lay in between. The DNA for the CDR3 is TGTGCCAGCAGCTTACCAGGGACATATAGCAATCAGCCCCAGCATTTT. It encodes CASSLPGTYSNQPQHF.

The rearrangement joins TRBV6-5 to TRBJ2-2, with D possibly TRBD2 on 6 matching bases. This CDR3 region has 13 residues. The germline V gene has CDR1 MNHEY and CDR2 SVGAGI. The ends were cut back, 6 bases at V and 11 bases at J, with 16 bases in the middle. In DNA, the CDR3 is TGTGCCAGCAGCCTCTCGGGACTTCTAGAGCTGTTTTTT. This sequence encodes CASSLSGLLELFF.

V is TRBV29-1 and J is TRBJ1-1, with 7 positions matching TRBD1. The CDR3 consists of 13 residues. Germline CDR1 is SQVTM and CDR2 is ANQGSEA. J was trimmed by 7 bases and V by 8 bases; bases with no gene match: 13. The DNA of the CDR3 is TGCAGCTTCGTTCGTACAGGGGCAGGTGAAGCTTTCTTT. Its translation is CSFVRTGAGEAFF.

V is TRBV5-1 and J is TRBJ1-1; D gene ambiguous. V lost 0 bases to trimming and J lost 5 bases, with 14 bases between them. Germline lookup yields CDR1 SGHRS and CDR2 YFSETQ. The CDR3 runs to 15 residues. The CDR3 bases are TGCGCCAGCAGCTTGGGAGCGGGGTCCTTGACTGAAGCTTTCTTT. Translated: CASSLGAGSLTEAFF.

The genes are TRBV30 and TRBJ2-2; 9 bases map to TRBD2. Trimming at V came to 1 base and at J to 6 bases, leaving 3 bases not matched to a gene. Germline V lookup: CDR1 GTSNPN, CDR2 SVGIG (reference sequence). The CDR3 is 14 amino acids. The CDR3 region is CAWSGTSDSGELFF. The CDR3 nucleotides are TGTGCCTGGAGTGGGACTAGCGATTCCGGGGAGCTGTTTTTT. The whole variable domain, remainder taken from reference TRBV30 and TRBJ2-2, is SQTIHQWPATLVQPVGSPLSLECTVEGTSNPNLYWYRQAAGRGLQLLFYSVGIGQISSEVPQNLSASRPQDRQFILSSKKLLLSDSGFYLCAWSGTSDSGELFFGEGSRLTVL.

The rearrangement joins TRBV7-6 to TRBJ1-5; D uncertain. The V gene lost 5 bases and the J gene lost 9 bases, with 14 bases spanning the gap. Germline CDR1 is SGHVS and CDR2 is FNYEAQ. The CDR3 sequence is 13 residues long. The CDR3, as DNA: TGTGCCAGCAGCCCCGCCAGGCGAGGGCCCCAGCATTTT. Translating gives CASSPARRGPQHF.

This clone has only one observation. V and J are TRBV28 and TRBJ1-3; 7 nucleotides line up with TRBD1. The CDR3 spans 15 residues. Trimming removed 5 bases from V and 0 bases from J; junction bases left unmatched: 4. The germline V gene encodes CDR1 MDHEN and CDR2 SYDVKM. The CDR3 region is CASSEGQFSGNTIYF. The CDR3 DNA sequence: TGTGCCAGCAGTGAGGGACAGTTCTCTGGAAACACCATATATTTT.

The V gene is TRBV19, the J gene TRBJ2-5; D is ambiguous. Trimming removed 3 bases from V and 6 bases from J, with 8 bases in between. This CDR3 spans 12 amino acids. CDR1 and CDR2 from the germline V gene are LNHDA and SQIVND (reference sequence). The CDR3: CASSIPGKTQYF. The CDR3 coding sequence is TGTGCCAGTAGTATCCCAGGAAAGACCCAGTACTTC.

In the case of this clone: An end of the junction does not agree with germline; a read error may underlie this. The rearrangement links TRBV29-1 to TRBJ2-7; 9 bases map to TRBD2. CDR1 SQVTM and CDR2 ANQGSEA come from the germline V gene. The CDR3 length is 13 residues. The chain's CDR3 is CSIEFGLATEQYF. CDR3 nucleotides: TGCAGCATTGAATTTGGACTAGCGACCGAGCAGTACTTC.

This clone was counted a few times. This chain connects TRBV10-3 to TRBJ2-5; perhaps TRBD2 as D (6 bases). Germline assignment: CDR1 ENHRY and CDR2 SYGVKD. The CDR3 loop spans 18 amino acids. Trimming stripped 7 bases from V and 3 bases from J, with 27 bases between. This chain's CDR3 is CAITRRLLAEGGEETQYF. In DNA, the CDR3 is TGTGCCATCACTCGACGCCTATTAGCGGAAGGAGGGGAAGAGACCCAGTACTTC.